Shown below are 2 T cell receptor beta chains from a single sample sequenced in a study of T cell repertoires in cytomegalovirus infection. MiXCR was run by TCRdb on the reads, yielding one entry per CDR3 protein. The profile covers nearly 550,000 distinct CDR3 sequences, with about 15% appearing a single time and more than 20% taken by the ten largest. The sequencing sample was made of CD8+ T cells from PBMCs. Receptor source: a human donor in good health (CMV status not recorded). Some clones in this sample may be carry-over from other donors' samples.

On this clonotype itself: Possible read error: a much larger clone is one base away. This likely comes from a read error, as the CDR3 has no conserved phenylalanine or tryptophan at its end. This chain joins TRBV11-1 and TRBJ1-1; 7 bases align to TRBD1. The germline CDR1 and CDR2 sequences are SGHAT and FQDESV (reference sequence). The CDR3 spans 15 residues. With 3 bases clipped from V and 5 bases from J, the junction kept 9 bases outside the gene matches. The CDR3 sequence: CASSFGGGGSTEAFC. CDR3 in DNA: TGTGCCAGCAGCTTTGGAGGGGGCGGAAGTACTGAAGCTTTCTGT.

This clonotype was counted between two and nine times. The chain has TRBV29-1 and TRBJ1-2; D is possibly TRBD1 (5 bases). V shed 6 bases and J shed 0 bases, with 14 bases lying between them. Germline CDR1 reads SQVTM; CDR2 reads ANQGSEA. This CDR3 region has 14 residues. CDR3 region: CSVPSRDSNYGYTF. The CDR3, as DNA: TGCAGCGTGCCCTCCCGGGACTCTAACTATGGCTACACCTTC. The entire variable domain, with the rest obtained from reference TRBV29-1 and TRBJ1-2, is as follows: SAVISQKPSRDICQRGTSLTIQCQVDSQVTMMFWYRQQPGQSLTLIATANQGSEATYESGFVIDKFPISRPNLTFSTLTVSNMSPEDSSIYLCSVPSRDSNYGYTFGSGTRLTVV.